The T cell receptor (beta chain) described here comes from a study of vaccination effects on CD4 cells after COVID-19. Study-wide context: The median interval between the second dose and post-vaccine sampling was 72 days. Study results and caveats: Late post-vaccination, clones induced by infection and those induced by vaccine underwent marked clonal contraction.

Germline CDR1 is SGHRS and CDR2 is YFSETQ. After removal of 0 bases from V and 6 bases from J, the junction contained 7 bases not matched to a gene. The CDR3 contains 15 residues. The table came from immunoSEQ multiplex PCR; TCRdb's copy has only in-frame clones and leaves some out. The data show some 30,000 clones, 80% seen once. In the ViraFEST assay, antigen-specific CD4+ clonotypes were identified by expansion after peptide-pool stimulation. Researchers isolated CD4+ T cells once approximately 10 days of culture had elapsed. Vaccine administered to participants consisted of two doses of either BNT162b2 or mRNA-1273. This clone has just a few counts. Antigen unknown.

The V call is TRBV5-1, the J call TRBJ2-3; 7 positions match TRBD1. The source of this sequence is a human donor who received a COVID-19 vaccine. Some clones in this sample may be carry-over from other donors' samples. Sequencing was performed on CD4+ T cells from PBMCs cultured with SARS-CoV-2 spike peptides, taken after COVID-19 vaccination. CDR3 sequence: CASSLGDSSRDTQYF. CDR3 DNA: TGCGCCAGCAGCTTGGGGGACAGCAGCCGGGATACGCAGTATTTT. Combining the CDR3 with reference TRBV5-1 and TRBJ2-3 gives the whole variable domain KAGVTQTPRYLIKTRGQQVTLSCSPISGHRSVSWYQQTPGQGLQFLFEYFSETQRNKGNFPGRFSGRQFSNSRSEMNVSTLELGDSALYLCASSLGDSSRDTQYFGPGTRLTVL.